These 11 T cell receptor beta chains came from one sample sequenced in a study of cytomegalovirus exposure and HLA in healthy donors. It was with 60 Vbeta and 13 Jbeta primers that the PCR ran. The assay was immunoSEQ multiplex PCR, and TCRdb's table has in-frame clones only and misses some. The sample shows some 150,000 clones, about three quarters of them seen only once. Specimen: PBMCs. The receptors shown here come from a female donor in good health and CMV-seronegative.

The chain joins TRBV11-3 to TRBJ2-7, with 8 bases that match TRBD1. Germline values: CDR1 SGHNT, CDR2 YENEEA. The CDR3 length is 15 residues. The J segment lost 3 bases and the V segment lost 2 bases, leaving 6 bases of the junction unmatched. CDR3 nucleotide sequence: TGTGCCAGCAGCTTACGCGGACAGGGTGGCTACGAGCAGTACTTC. Translated: CASSLRGQGGYEQYF.

The chain couples TRBV7-9 to TRBJ2-3; unclear D gene. Germline V gene data show CDR1 as SEHNR and CDR2 as FQNEAQ (reference sequence). The CDR3 consists of 13 residues. Trimming took off 1 base at V and 4 bases at J, with 6 bases between the two ends. CDR3 coding DNA: TGTGCCAGCAGCTTAGACTTCTCAGATACGCAGTATTTT. Amino acid sequence: CASSLDFSDTQYF.

The chain combines TRBV6-1 with TRBJ2-7; 7 bases map to TRBD1. V gave up 2 bases and J gave up 2 bases; unmatched junction bases: 12. CDR3 size: 17 residues. Germline loops: CDR1 MNHNS, CDR2 SASEGT. For the CDR3, the DNA is TGTGCCAGCAGTGAATCTACTGTGACAGGGCGTCCCTACGAGCAGTACTTC. It is translated as CASSESTVTGRPYEQYF.

The rearrangement links TRBV2 to TRBJ1-6; perhaps TRBD1 as D (5 bases). Germline loops: CDR1 SNHLY, CDR2 FYNNEI. The CDR3 consists of 15 residues. The V end lost 2 bases, the J end lost 14 bases, and 19 bases lay between the germline ends. In DNA, the CDR3 is TGTGCCAGCAGTGAATTTGCAGGGAACCTATTCACCCTCCACTTT. It translates to CASSEFAGNLFTLHF.

The J gene is TRBJ1-1, the V gene TRBV11-1; 9 positions match TRBD1. V lost 4 bases to trimming and J lost 6 bases; unmatched junction nucleotides: 6. This CDR3 has 14 residues. Germline loops: CDR1 SGHAT, CDR2 FQDESV (reference sequence). CDR3 residues: CASSSITGGSEAFF. The CDR3 nucleotides read TGTGCCAGCAGCTCGATAACAGGGGGCTCTGAAGCTTTCTTT.

This CDR3 reads CASSQGLLTEAFF. The DNA for the CDR3 is TGCGCCAGCAGCCAAGGACTTTTGACTGAAGCTTTCTTT. The chain employs TRBV4-1 and TRBJ1-1; the D is unclear. CDR3 length equals 13 residues. The germline CDR1 and CDR2 sequences are MGHRA and YSYEKL. V gave up 1 base and J gave up 5 bases, with 8 bases separating them.

J is TRBJ2-3 and V is TRBV11-3; D perhaps matches TRBD2 (6 bases). V lost 5 bases to trimming and J lost 4 bases, with 13 bases between them. CDR1 is SGHNT, CDR2 YENEEA, per germline. The CDR3 runs 14 residues. CDR3 DNA sequence: TGTGCCAGCAGCCCGTCGGGAGTGGCAGATACGCAGTATTTT. Translation gives CASSPSGVADTQYF.

The chain is built from TRBV5-1 and TRBJ2-5; 10 bases agree with TRBD2. The CDR3 contains 15 residues. Per the germline V gene, CDR1 is SGHRS and CDR2 is YFSETQ. V dropped 0 bases and J dropped 5; count of bases not matched to a gene: 4. The CDR3 DNA sequence: TGCGCCAGCAGCTTGGGTCTAGCGGGGGAGGAGACCCAGTACTTC. It is translated as CASSLGLAGEETQYF.

With respect to this clone: Here the CDR3 omits its conserved ending phenylalanine or tryptophan, so a read error is the likely source. The chain uses TRBV6-1 and TRBJ2-7; D unresolved. Germline V gene lookup returns CDR1 MNHNS and CDR2 SASEGT. V gave up 0 bases and J gave up 2 bases, with 11 bases separating them. This CDR3 comprises 15 residues. This chain's CDR3 is CASSEALASTYEQYL. CDR3 coding DNA: TGTGCCAGCAGTGAAGCGTTAGCTAGTACCTACGAGCAGTACCTC.

This sequence joins TRBV27 and TRBJ1-2; D is possibly TRBD1 (6 bases). V lost 4 bases to trimming and J lost 5 bases, with 8 bases between them. Germline V gene sequence: CDR1 MNHEY, CDR2 SMNVEV (reference sequence). The CDR3 extends over 12 amino acids. CDR3 nucleotide sequence: TGTGCCAGCAGTTCCACAGGGTATGGCTACACCTTC. Its translation is CASSSTGYGYTF.

As DNA, the CDR3 is TGTGCCAGCAGTCCCGGGGGAAACAATGAGCAGTTCTTC. This translates into CASSPGGNNEQFF. The rearrangement joins TRBV2 to TRBJ2-1; possibly TRBD2 for D (6 bases). V shed 5 bases and J shed 5 bases, with 10 bases lying between them. The germline gives CDR1 SNHLY, CDR2 FYNNEI. This CDR3 has 13 residues.